The clone carrying this T cell receptor beta chain was seen many times. The target antigen is unknown. Clinical symptoms, serum thyroxine and TRAb, thyroid ultrasound and orbital computed tomography were used for the diagnoses. The record originates from a study of T cells in Graves' hyperthyroidism and ophthalmopathy. There were TCR beta CDR3 regions amplified from RNA transcripts. Using the HTBI primer set, a first-round RT-PCR was run on the TCR CDR3. TCRdb processed the multiplex PCR reads anew with MiXCR; each CDR3 protein has one entry. Among 650,000 to 800,000 distinct CDR3 sequences, just under 45% were seen once, and the ten largest hold about 7.2%. Study-wide results and limits: Appearing also in blood were most of the thyroid clonotypes expanded above 0.001.

CDR1 SNHLY and CDR2 FYNNEI come from the germline V gene. Trimming removed 7 bases from V and 5 bases from J; junction bases left unmatched: 14. This CDR3 is 18 amino acids long. This chain uses TRBV2 with TRBJ1-4, with 12 bases matching TRBD1. The clonotype comes from an adult man with Graves' disease, either hyperthyroidism or ophthalmopathy (not recorded which). The source material was peripheral blood or thyroid tissue (not recorded which). Here the CDR3 reads CASIVPGTGGDRNEKLFF. CDR3 nucleotide sequence: TGTGCCAGCATTGTGCCCGGGACAGGGGGCGACAGAAATGAAAAACTGTTTTTT.